Listed here are 2 T cell receptor beta chains from one sample, sequenced in a study of blood T cell repertoires in COVID-19. Produced via immunoSEQ multiplex PCR; TCRdb's table is partial and in-frame only. The sample contains approximately 280,000 clones, more than 75% of which appear only once. Sample: peripheral blood. These receptors all stem from a woman aged 25 to 39 who had recovered from COVID-19.

The chain has TRBV3-1 (or the pseudogene TRBV3-2) and TRBJ1-2, with D hard to call. The CDR3 sequence is 13 residues long. Germline V lookup: CDR1 LGHDT, CDR2 YNNKEL (reference sequence). Between the trimmed V and J ends, which lost 3 bases and 8 bases, there was a span of 13 bases. In DNA, the CDR3 is TGTGCCAGCAGCCACCTTTCATCGGGGGGCTACACCTTC. This encodes CASSHLSSGGYTF.

This clone turned up a few times. The chain couples TRBV10-3 to TRBJ1-1; no definite D call. Germline CDR1 ENHRY, CDR2 SYGVKD. The CDR3 totals 14 residues. The ends were cut back, 0 bases at V and 5 bases at J, with 10 bases in the middle. The CDR3 reads CAISESRAHTEAFF. The CDR3 region has the DNA TGTGCCATCAGTGAGTCGAGGGCTCATACTGAAGCTTTCTTT.